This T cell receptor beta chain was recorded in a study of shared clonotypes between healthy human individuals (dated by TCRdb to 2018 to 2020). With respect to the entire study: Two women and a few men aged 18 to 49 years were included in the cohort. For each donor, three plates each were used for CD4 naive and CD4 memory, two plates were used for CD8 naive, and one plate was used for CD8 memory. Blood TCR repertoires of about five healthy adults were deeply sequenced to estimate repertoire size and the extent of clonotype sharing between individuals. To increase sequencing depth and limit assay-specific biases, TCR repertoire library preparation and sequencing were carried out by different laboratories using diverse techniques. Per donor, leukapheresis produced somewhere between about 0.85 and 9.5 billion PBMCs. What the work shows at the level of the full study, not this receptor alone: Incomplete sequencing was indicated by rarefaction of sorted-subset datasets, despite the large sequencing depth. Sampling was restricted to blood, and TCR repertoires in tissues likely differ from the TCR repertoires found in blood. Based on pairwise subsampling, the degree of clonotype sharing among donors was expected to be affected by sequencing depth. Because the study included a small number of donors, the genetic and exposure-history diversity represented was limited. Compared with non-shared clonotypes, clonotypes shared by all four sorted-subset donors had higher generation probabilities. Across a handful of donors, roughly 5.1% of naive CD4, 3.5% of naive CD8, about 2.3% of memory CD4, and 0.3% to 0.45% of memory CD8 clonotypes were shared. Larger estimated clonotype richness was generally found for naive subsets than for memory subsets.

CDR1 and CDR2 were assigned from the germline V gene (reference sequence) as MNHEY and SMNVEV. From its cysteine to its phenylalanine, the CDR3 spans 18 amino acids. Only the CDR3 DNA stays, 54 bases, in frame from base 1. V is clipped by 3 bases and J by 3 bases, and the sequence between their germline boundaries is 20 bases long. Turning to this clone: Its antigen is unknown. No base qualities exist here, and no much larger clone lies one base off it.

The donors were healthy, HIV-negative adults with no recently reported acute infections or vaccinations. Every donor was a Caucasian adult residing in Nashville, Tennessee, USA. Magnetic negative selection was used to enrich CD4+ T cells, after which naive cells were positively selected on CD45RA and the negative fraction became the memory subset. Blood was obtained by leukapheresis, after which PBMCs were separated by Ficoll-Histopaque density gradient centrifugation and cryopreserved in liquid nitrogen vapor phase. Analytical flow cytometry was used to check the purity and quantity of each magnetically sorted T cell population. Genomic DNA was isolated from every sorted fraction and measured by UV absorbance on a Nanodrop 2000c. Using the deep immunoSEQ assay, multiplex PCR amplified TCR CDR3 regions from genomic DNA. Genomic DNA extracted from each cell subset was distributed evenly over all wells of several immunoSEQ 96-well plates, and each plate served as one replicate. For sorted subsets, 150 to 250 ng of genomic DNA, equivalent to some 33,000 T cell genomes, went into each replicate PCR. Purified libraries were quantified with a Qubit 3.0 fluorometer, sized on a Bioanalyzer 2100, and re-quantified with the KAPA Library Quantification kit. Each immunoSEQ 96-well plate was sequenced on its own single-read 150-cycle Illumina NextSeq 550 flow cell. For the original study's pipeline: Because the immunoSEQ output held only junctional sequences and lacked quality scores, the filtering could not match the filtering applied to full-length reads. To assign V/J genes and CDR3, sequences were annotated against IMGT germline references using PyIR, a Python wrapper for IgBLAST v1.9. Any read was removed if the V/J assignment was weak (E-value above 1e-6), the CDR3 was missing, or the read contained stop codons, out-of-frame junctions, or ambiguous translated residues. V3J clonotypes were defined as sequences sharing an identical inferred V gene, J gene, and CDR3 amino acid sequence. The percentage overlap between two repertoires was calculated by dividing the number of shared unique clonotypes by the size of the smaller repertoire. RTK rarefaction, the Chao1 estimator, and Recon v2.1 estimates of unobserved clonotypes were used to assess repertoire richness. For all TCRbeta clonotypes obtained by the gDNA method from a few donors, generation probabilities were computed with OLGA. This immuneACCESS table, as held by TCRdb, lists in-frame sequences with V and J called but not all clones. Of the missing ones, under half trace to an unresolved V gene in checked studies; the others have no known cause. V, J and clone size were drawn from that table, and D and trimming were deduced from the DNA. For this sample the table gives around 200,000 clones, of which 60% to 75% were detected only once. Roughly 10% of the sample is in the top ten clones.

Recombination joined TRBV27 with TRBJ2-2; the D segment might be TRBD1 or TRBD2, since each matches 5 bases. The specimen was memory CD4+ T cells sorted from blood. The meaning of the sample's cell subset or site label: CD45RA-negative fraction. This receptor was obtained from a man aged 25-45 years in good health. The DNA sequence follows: TGTGCCAGCAGTTTTGAGGGGACGGGTGAGGGATACACCGGGGAGCTGTTTTTT. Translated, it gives CASSFEGTGEGYTGELFF.